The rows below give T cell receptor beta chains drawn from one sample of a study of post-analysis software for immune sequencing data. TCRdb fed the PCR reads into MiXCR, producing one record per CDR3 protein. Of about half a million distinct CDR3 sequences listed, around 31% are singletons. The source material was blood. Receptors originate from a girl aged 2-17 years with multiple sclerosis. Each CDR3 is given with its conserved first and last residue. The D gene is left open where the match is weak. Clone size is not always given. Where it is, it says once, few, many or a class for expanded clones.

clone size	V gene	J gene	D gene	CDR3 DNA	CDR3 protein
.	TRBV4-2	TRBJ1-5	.	TGTGCCAGCAGCCCCAAAATGGCGGTTAATAGCAATCAGCTCCAGCATTTT	CASSPKMAVNSNQLQHF
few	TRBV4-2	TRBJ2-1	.	TGTGCCAGCAGCCAAACTCTAGGATCCTCCTACAATGAGCAGTTCTTC	CASSQTLGSSYNEQFF
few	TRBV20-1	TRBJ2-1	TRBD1	TGCAGTGCTAGAGATACCTTTGGGACAGGGAGCGATGAGCAGTTCTTC	CSARDTFGTGSDEQFF
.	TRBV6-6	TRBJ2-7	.	TGTGCCAGCAGTTACTCCCCGCTCTACGAGCAGTACTTC	CASSYSPLYEQYF
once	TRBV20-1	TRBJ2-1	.	TGCAGTCTGACAGATTCCCCCTGGAATGAGCAGTTCTTC	CSLTDSPWNEQFF
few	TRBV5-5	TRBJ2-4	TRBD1	TGTGCCAGCAGCTTCGGGACAGGCACTTGGGGGGCCAAAAACATTCAGTACTTC	CASSFGTGTWGAKNIQYF
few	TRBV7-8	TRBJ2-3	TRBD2	TGTGCCAACAGCCGCCTAGCGGCTTCCTCTAGCACAGATACGCAGTATTTT	CANSRLAASSSTDTQYF
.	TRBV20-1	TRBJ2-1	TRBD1	TGCAGTGCTAGAGATTTTGATTATGGGGACAGGGGCTACAATGAGCAGTTCTTC	CSARDFDYGDRGYNEQFF
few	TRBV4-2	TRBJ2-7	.	TGTGCCAGCAGCCCGTTACTAGGGGGGTACGAGCAGTACTTC	CASSPLLGGYEQYF
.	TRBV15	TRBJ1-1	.	TGTGCCACCAGCAGAGCTACCGGGACGGGGAACTCGGAAGCTTTCTTT	CATSRATGTGNSEAFF
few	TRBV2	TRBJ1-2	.	TGTGCCAGCAGTCTTGGAATAGCTAACTATGGCTACACCTTC	CASSLGIANYGYTF
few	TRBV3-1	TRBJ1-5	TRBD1	TGTGCCAGCAGCCAAGGAACCTGGACAGGGGCCATTCAGCCCCAGCATTTT	CASSQGTWTGAIQPQHF
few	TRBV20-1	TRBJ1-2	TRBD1	TGCAGTGCTGGAGATACAGGGGATGCATATGGCTACACCTTC	CSAGDTGDAYGYTF
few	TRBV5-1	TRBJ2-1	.	TGCGCCAGCAGCTTTCGGCAGGGTGTCAGGAATGAGCAGTTCTTC	CASSFRQGVRNEQFF
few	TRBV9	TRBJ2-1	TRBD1	TGTGCCAGCAGCGTAGCAGGGGGCAATGAGCAGTTCTTC	CASSVAGGNEQFF
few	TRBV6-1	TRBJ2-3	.	TGTGCCAGCAGTCATACGAAACAGACGGTAGATACGCAGTATTTT	CASSHTKQTVDTQYF
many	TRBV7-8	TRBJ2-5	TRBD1	TGTGCCAGCATCCTAGACAGGGATCACGAGACCCAGTACTTC	CASILDRDHETQYF
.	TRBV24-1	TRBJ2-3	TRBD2	TGTGCCACCAGTGATCCCCAGGGGACTAGCGCCACAGATACGCAGTATTTT	CATSDPQGTSATDTQYF
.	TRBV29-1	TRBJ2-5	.	TGCAGCGTTGAAGTCGGGCAGCAAGAGACCCAGTACTTC	CSVEVGQQETQYF
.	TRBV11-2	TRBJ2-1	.	TGTGCCAGCAGCTTAGTTCCTGGACCTGGTGGGCAGTTCTTC	CASSLVPGPGGQFF
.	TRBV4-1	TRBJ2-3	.	TGCGCCAGCAGCCAACCGCGGACTACCGCAGGGGATACGCAGTATTTT	CASSQPRTTAGDTQYF
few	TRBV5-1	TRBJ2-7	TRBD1	TGCGCCAGCAGCGAAGGGGGCCCCCTCACCTACGAGCAGTACTTC	CASSEGGPLTYEQYF
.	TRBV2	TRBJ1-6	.	TGTGCCAGCAGTGGGGAAGTAAATAATTCGCCCCTCCACTTT	CASSGEVNNSPLHF
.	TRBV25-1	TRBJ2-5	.	TGTGCCAGCACCCCAGGGATGGAGACCCAGTACTTC	CASTPGMETQYF
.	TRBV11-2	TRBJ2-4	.	TGTGCCAGCAGCCCTGCGGGGAACATTCAGTACTTC	CASSPAGNIQYF
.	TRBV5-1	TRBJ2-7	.	TGCGCCAGCAGCGGAGCGGGACACGGCGCCTACGAGCAGTACTTC	CASSGAGHGAYEQYF
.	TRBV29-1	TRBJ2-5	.	TGCAGCGTAACTTCCGGGACAAGACCTGAAGAGACCCAGTACTTC	CSVTSGTRPEETQYF
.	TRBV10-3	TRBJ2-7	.	TGTGCCATCGGGTCCTACGAGCAGTACTTC	CAIGSYEQYF
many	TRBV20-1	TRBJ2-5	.	TGCAGTGCTAGGCGAGGAGCCCAAGAGACCCAGTACTTC	CSARRGAQETQYF
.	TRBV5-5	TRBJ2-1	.	TGTGCCAGCAGCTCCTCCCTGCGGGGACACCTCTACAATGAGCAGTTCTTC	CASSSSLRGHLYNEQFF
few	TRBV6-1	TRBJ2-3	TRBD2	TGTGCCAGCAGTAACGCGGGGGGGGCCTACACAGATACGCAGTATTTT	CASSNAGGAYTDTQYF
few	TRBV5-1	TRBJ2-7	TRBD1	TGCGCCAGCAGCTTGGGTGGGACAGGGACCTACGAGCAGTACTTC	CASSLGGTGTYEQYF
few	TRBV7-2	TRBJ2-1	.	TGTGCCAGCAGCTTAGAATGGGGACCCAATGAGCAGTTCTTC	CASSLEWGPNEQFF
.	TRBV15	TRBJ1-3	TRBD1	TGTGCCACCAGCAGAACAGGGGGCTTCTCTGGAAACACCATATATTTT	CATSRTGGFSGNTIYF
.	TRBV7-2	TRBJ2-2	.	TGTGCCAGCAGCTTAGGACAGTTGAACACCGGGGAGCTGTTTTTT	CASSLGQLNTGELFF
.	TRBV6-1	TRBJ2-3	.	TGTGCCAGCAGTCAAGCGCCGACCCTTACAGATACGCAGTATTTT	CASSQAPTLTDTQYF
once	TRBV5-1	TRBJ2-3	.	TGCGCCAGCAGCTTGGGTTCGGGCAGGGGGCAGTATTTT	CASSLGSGRGQYF
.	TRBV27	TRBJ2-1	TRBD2	TGTGCCAGCAGTCGCAGCCTTGGGACTAGCGGGGTCACATACAATGAGCAGTTCTTC	CASSRSLGTSGVTYNEQFF
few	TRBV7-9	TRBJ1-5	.	TGTGCCAGCAGCTGGGGGTCCACACTCTACAATCAGCCCCAGCATTTT	CASSWGSTLYNQPQHF
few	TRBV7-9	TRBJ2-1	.	TGTGCCAGCAGCCGGCAGGGGAGCGCCTACAATGAGCAGTTCTTC	CASSRQGSAYNEQFF